Reported below is one TCR beta chain. The CDR3 consists of 15 residues. Trimming left V 5 bases short and J 1 base short, with 15 bases between. The germline CDR1 and CDR2 sequences are SEHNR and FQNEAQ (reference sequence). The data are from a study of beta chain features in type 1 diabetes. The sequenced template was cDNA made from the entire isolated RNA. Some clones are missing from TCRdb's copy, which holds only in-frame ones; the method was immunoSEQ multiplex PCR. The sample shows about 320,000 clones, 11% to 15% of them seen only once. This TCR derives from a man in his thirties or forties in good health. The source material was central memory CD4+ T cells from blood. The chain couples TRBV7-9 to TRBJ2-7; D unclear. CDR3 DNA: TGTGCCAGCAGCCCAGACAAGTGGAGATCCTACGAGCAGTACTTC. Translating it yields CASSPDKWRSYEQYF.